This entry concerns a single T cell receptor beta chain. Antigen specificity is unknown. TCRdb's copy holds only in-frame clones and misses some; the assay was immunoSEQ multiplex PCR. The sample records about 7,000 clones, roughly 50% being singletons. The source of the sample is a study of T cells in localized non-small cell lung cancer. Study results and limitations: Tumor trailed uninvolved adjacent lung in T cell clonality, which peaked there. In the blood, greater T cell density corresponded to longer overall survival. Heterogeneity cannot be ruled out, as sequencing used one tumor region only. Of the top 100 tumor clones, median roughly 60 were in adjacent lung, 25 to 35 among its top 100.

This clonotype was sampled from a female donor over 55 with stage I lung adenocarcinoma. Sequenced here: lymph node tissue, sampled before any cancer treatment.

In DNA, the CDR3 is TGTGCCAGCAGTTACCGATCAGGCCAGGGGAACACTGAAGCTTTCTTT. It translates to CASSYRSGQGNTEAFF. The chain employs TRBV6-9 and TRBJ1-1, with a weak D call TRBD1 (5 bases). V dropped 3 bases and J dropped 1 base, with 15 bases sitting between them. The CDR3 length is 16 residues. In germline, CDR1 is MNHGY, CDR2 SVAAGI.